This TCR beta chain was retrieved from a study of blood T cell repertoires in COVID-19. The CDR3 totals 16 residues. The V and J ends lost 3 bases and 0 bases respectively, with 14 bases between them. Germline loops: CDR1 WSHSY, CDR2 SAAADI. As processed by the authors: Estimated nucleated cell counts came from reference gene primer amplification. The assay was immunoSEQ multiplex PCR, and TCRdb's table has in-frame clones only and misses some. D and trimming were read from the DNA, whereas the V and J calls and clone size are those reported in that table. The sample lists roughly 8,300 clones, roughly nine tenths occurring once.

The sequence was obtained from a man in his sixties with acute or convalescent COVID-19. Sequencing used peripheral blood. The rearrangement joins TRBV10-2 to TRBJ1-1, with D tentatively TRBD1 (6 bases). The CDR3 protein is CASSEWGPPMNTEAFF. In nucleotides, the CDR3 is TGCGCCAGCAGTGAATGGGGGCCCCCCATGAACACTGAAGCTTTCTTT.